This T cell receptor beta chain is from a study of T cell clonotyping in hematopoietic cell transplantation. Study results and limitations: Pathologically expanded recipient clonotypes increased progressively from day 30 to day 180 as diversity fell. CD4 and CD8 repertoire contributions could not be separated without sorting. Higher Inverse Simpson Index values in graft donor and pretransplant recipient predicted broader posttransplant TCR diversity.

TCRdb's copy holds only in-frame clones and misses some; the assay was immunoSEQ multiplex PCR. The sample lists approximately 30,000 clones; 90% to 97% were seen once. A remark on this clone: The target antigen is unknown.

Sequencing used peripheral blood mononuclear cells. The sequence came from a man in his forties or fifties in good health. Some clones in this sample may be carry-over from other donors' samples.

The CDR3 region has the DNA TGTGCCATCAGTGAGCCGGGAGGGAGCTACGAGCAGTACTTC. This gives the protein CAISEPGGSYEQYF. The genes are TRBV10-3 and TRBJ2-7; TRBD2 agrees at 8 bases. V lost 2 bases, J lost 3 bases, and 3 bases stayed unmatched. Germline-derived CDR1 and CDR2 are ENHRY and SYGVKD. The CDR3 has 14 amino acids.